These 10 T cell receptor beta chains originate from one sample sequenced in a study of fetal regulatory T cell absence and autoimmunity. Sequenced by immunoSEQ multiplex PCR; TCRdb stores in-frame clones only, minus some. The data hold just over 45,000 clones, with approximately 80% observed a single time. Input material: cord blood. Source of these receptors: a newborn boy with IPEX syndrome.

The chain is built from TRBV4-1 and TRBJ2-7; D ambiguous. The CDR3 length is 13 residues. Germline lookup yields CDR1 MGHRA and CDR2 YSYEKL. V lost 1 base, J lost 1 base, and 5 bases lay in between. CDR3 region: CASSQGPSYEQYF. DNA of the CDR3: TGCGCCAGCAGCCAAGGACCATCCTACGAGCAGTACTTC.

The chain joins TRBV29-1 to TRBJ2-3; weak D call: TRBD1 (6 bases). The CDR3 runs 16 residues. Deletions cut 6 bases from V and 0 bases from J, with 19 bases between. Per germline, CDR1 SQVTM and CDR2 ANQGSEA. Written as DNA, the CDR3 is TGCAGCGTAGGAAGGACAGAGCCCCTTAGCACAGATACGCAGTATTTT. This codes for CSVGRTEPLSTDTQYF.

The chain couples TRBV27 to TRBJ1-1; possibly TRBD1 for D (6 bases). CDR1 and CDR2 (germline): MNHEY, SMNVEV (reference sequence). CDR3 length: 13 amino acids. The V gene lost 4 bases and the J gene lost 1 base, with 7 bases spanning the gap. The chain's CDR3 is CASSSQGNTEAFF. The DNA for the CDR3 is TGTGCCAGCAGTTCACAGGGGAACACTGAAGCTTTCTTT.

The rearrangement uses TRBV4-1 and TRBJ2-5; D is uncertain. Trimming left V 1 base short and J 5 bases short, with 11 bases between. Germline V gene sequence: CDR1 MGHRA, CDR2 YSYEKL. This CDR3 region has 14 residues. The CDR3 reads CASSQGNQDETQYF. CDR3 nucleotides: TGCGCCAGCAGCCAAGGTAACCAAGACGAGACCCAGTACTTC.

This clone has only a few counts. CDR3 residues: CASSPLALALSYEQYF. CDR3 in DNA: TGTGCCAGCAGCCCCCTTGCTCTAGCGCTCTCCTACGAGCAGTACTTC. The V and J genes are TRBV7-6 and TRBJ2-7; perhaps TRBD2 as D (6 bases). Trimming left V 5 bases short and J 0 bases short, with 17 bases between. The CDR3 loop spans 16 amino acids. Germline values: CDR1 SGHVS, CDR2 FNYEAQ.

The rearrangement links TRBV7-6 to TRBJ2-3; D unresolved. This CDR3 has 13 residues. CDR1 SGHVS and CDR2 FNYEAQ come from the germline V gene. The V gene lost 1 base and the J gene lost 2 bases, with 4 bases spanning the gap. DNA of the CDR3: TGTGCCAGCAGCTTAGACAACACAGATACGCAGTATTTT. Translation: CASSLDNTDTQYF.

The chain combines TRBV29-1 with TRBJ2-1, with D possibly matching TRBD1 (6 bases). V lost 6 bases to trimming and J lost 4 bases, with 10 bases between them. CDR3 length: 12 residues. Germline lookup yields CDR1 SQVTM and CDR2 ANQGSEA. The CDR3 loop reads CSVGQRYNEQFF. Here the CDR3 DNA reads TGCAGCGTCGGACAGAGGTACAATGAGCAGTTCTTC.

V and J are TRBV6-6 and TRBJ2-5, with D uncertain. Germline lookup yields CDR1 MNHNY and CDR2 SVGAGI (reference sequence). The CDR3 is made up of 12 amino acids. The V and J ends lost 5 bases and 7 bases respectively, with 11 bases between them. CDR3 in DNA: TGTGCCAGCAGTGACCCTTCGGGGACCCAGTACTTC. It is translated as CASSDPSGTQYF.

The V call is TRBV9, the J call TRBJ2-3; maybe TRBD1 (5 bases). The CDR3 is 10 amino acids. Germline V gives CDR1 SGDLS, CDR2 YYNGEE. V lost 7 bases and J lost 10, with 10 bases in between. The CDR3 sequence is CASGARPQYF. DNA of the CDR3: TGTGCCAGCGGGGCTAGGCCGCAGTATTTT. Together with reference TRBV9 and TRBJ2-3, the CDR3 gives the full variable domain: DSGVTQTPKHLITATGQRVTLRCSPRSGDLSVYWYQQSLDQGLQFLIQYYNGEERAKGNILERFSAQQFPDLHSELNLSSLELGDSALYFCASGARPQYFGPGTRLTVL.

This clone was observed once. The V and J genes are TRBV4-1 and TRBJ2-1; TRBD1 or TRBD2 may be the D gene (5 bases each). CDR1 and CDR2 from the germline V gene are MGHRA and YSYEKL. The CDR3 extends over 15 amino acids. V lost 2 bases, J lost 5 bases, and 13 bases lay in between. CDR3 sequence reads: CASSQRDQGDNEQFF. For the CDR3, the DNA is TGCGCCAGCAGCCAACGGGATCAAGGGGACAATGAGCAGTTCTTC.